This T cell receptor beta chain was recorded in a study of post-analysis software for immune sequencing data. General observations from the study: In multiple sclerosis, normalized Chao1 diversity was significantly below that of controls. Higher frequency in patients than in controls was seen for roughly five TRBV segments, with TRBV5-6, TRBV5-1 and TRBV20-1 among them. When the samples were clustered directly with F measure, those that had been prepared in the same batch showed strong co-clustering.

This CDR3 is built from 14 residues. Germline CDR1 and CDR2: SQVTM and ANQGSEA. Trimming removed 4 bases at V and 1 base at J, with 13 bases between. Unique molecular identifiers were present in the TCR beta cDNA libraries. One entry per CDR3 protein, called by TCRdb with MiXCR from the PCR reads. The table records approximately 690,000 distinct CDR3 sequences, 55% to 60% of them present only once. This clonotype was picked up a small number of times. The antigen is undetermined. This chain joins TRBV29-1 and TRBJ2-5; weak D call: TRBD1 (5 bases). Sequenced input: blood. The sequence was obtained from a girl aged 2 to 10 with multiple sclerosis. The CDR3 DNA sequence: TGCAGCGTTGCGCGCCAAGACAGCCAAGAGACCCAGTACTTC. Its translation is CSVARQDSQETQYF.